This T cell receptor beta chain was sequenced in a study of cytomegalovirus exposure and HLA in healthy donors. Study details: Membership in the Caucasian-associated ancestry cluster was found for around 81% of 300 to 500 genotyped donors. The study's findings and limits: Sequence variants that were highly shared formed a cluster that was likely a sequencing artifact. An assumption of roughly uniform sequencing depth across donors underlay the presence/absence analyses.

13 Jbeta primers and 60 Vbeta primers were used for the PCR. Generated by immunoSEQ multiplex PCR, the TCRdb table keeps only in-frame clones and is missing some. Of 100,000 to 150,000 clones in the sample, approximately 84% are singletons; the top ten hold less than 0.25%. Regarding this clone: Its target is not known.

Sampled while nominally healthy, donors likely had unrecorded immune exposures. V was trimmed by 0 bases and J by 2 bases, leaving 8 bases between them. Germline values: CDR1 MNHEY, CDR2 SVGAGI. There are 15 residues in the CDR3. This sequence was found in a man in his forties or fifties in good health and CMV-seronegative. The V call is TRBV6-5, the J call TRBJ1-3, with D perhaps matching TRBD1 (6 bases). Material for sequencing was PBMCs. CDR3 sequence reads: CASSYSSGAGNTIYF. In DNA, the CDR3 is TGTGCCAGCAGTTACTCATCAGGGGCTGGAAACACCATATATTTT.